These 23 T cell receptor beta chains were sequenced from one sample in a study of cytomegalovirus exposure and HLA in healthy donors. Vbeta (60) and Jbeta (13) primers were used in the PCR. Here immunoSEQ multiplex PCR was the method, and the copy in TCRdb shows in-frame clones only, minus some. The sample has over 200,000 clones; about 79% are singletons. Sequencing was done on a sample of PBMCs. These receptors all come from a male donor in good health and CMV-seronegative.

V gene TRBV5-4 combines with J gene TRBJ2-7; 8 bases fit TRBD2. V dropped 2 bases and J dropped 1; count of bases not matched to a gene: 8. The CDR3 contains 16 residues. Germline assignment: CDR1 SGHNT and CDR2 YYREEE (reference sequence). CDR3 residues: CASSFTRGGLSYEQYF. For the CDR3, the DNA is TGTGCCAGCAGCTTCACCCGCGGGGGGTTGTCCTACGAGCAGTACTTC.

The rearrangement joins TRBV27 to TRBJ2-7; 13 bases line up with TRBD2. CDR1 and CDR2 (germline): MNHEY, SMNVEV (reference sequence). This CDR3 spans 18 amino acids. Losses at the gene ends were 6 bases for V and 6 bases for J; bases not matched to a gene: 17. In nucleotides, the CDR3 is TGTGCCAGCAGCCCCCCTCTGACTAGCGGGAGGTTGTGGGGCGAGCAGTACTTC. Protein product: CASSPPLTSGRLWGEQYF.

This clone was counted a single time. The CDR3 region has the DNA TGTGCCAGCAGCCCGTCCCTAGCGCCCGTCCCCGGAGAGCAGTACTTC. Translating gives CASSPSLAPVPGEQYF. The rearrangement links TRBV7-6 to TRBJ2-7, with D perhaps TRBD2 (6 bases). V lost 5 bases and J lost 7, with 24 bases in between. Germline CDR1 and CDR2: SGHVS and FNYEAQ. CDR3 size: 16 residues.

The chain uses TRBV5-4 and TRBJ1-5; the D is unclear. Looked up from germline, CDR1 is SGHNT and CDR2 is YYREEE (reference sequence). V dropped 0 bases and J dropped 5 bases, with 9 bases sitting between them. This CDR3 is 14 amino acids long. The CDR3 bases are TGTGCCAGCAGCTTGGCCGGGTCTGATCAGCCCCAGCATTTT. As protein: CASSLAGSDQPQHF.

The V call is TRBV19, the J call TRBJ1-6; no definite D call. The V end was cut by 0 bases, the J end by 6 bases, with 15 bases between. The CDR3 consists of 17 residues. Per germline, CDR1 LNHDA and CDR2 SQIVND (reference sequence). Here the CDR3 DNA reads TGTGCCAGTAGTATAGATTTGGAGGACCCCCTTAATTCACCCCTCCACTTT. The encoded protein is CASSIDLEDPLNSPLHF.

The CDR3 DNA is TGTGCCAGCAGCACCGGGACAGCCTATGGCTACACCTTC. Translating gives CASSTGTAYGYTF. This chain joins TRBV7-3 and TRBJ1-2; TRBD1 matches at 7 bases. Germline CDR1 is SGHTA and CDR2 is FQGTGA. Losses at the gene ends were 5 bases for V and 4 bases for J; bases not matched to a gene: 4. CDR3 length: 13 amino acids.

The chain carries TRBV19 and TRBJ1-1, with a weak D call TRBD1 (6 bases). With 5 bases removed from V and 0 bases from J, the gap between germline ends came to 16 bases. Germline V gene sequence: CDR1 LNHDA, CDR2 SQIVND (reference sequence). The length of the CDR3 is 16 residues. The CDR3 protein is CASSPRGGGVNTEAFF. Here the CDR3 DNA reads TGTGCCAGTAGTCCCCGGGGGGGCGGAGTGAACACTGAAGCTTTCTTT.

The rearrangement uses TRBV4-3 and TRBJ1-2; a possible D gene is TRBD1 (5 bases). CDR3 length: 13 amino acids. The germline CDR1 and CDR2 sequences are LGHNA and YSLEER. The V end lost 3 bases, the J end lost 8 bases, and 13 bases lay between the germline ends. The CDR3, as DNA: TGCGCCAGCAGCCAGGTGGGAGGGGAAGGCTACACCTTC. It specifies CASSQVGGEGYTF.

The CDR3 DNA reads as TGTGCCAGCAGTGAAGCAGGGACAGGGCTCTACGAGCAGTACTTC. Protein product: CASSEAGTGLYEQYF. The chain uses TRBV6-1 and TRBJ2-7, with 9 nucleotides matching TRBD1. Germline V gives CDR1 MNHNS, CDR2 SASEGT. This CDR3 is built from 15 residues. The J segment lost 3 bases and the V segment lost 0 bases, leaving 3 bases of the junction unmatched.

V is TRBV30 and J is TRBJ2-5; 12 nucleotides agree with TRBD2. The ends lost 4 bases at V and 5 bases at J; junction bases unmatched: 11. The CDR3 is 16 residues long. Germline V gene lookup returns CDR1 GTSNPN and CDR2 SVGIG (reference sequence). The CDR3 DNA follows: TGTGCCTGGAATCGTCTAGCGGGGGGGCATGGGGAGACCCAGTACTTC. Protein sequence: CAWNRLAGGHGETQYF.

The J gene is TRBJ1-4, the V gene TRBV7-2; perhaps TRBD1 as D (6 bases). V was cut by 7 bases and J by 1 base, with 10 bases left in between. This CDR3 spans 14 amino acids. Germline CDR1 reads SGHTA; CDR2 reads FQGNSA. CDR3 sequence (DNA): TGTGCCAGCACCCCACAGGGAACTAATGAAAAACTGTTTTTT. It translates to CASTPQGTNEKLFF.

The chain links TRBV30 to TRBJ1-5, with 8 bases that match TRBD1. Germline-derived CDR1 and CDR2 are GTSNPN and SVGIG (reference sequence). V lost 0 bases to trimming and J lost 6 bases; unmatched junction nucleotides: 4. This CDR3 region has 14 residues. DNA for the CDR3: TGTGCCTGGAGTGTGAGCAGGGGGCGTCAGCCCCAGCATTTT. Translating gives CAWSVSRGRQPQHF.

This sequence joins TRBV27 and TRBJ1-1; D might be TRBD1 (5 bases). CDR3 size: 14 residues. Germline assignment: CDR1 MNHEY and CDR2 SMNVEV (reference sequence). V lost 5 bases and J 0 bases, leaving 10 bases between the germline ends. The chain's CDR3 is CASSRQTLNTEAFF. CDR3 nucleotides: TGTGCCAGCAGTCGACAGACTTTGAACACTGAAGCTTTCTTT.

Notes on this clone: In this CDR3 the conserved last residue, phenylalanine or tryptophan, is missing, so a read error is likely. Because the CDR3's place on the DNA is in doubt, the DNA is left out and the CDR3 is given as listed by TCRdb. This chain connects TRBV9 to TRBJ2-2; TRBD2 is taken as the D call from the table, unchecked against the DNA. Germline loops: CDR1 SGDLS, CDR2 YYNGEE. The CDR3 has 11 amino acids, counting both end residues. CDR3 protein: CASSAQTHGTL.

This clone was seen a single time. The chain carries TRBV4-2 and TRBJ1-5; D is possibly TRBD1 (5 bases). Between the trimmed V and J ends, which lost 1 base and 6 bases, there was a span of 7 bases. The CDR3 is made up of 13 amino acids. Germline loops: CDR1 LGHNA, CDR2 YNFKEQ. The CDR3 loop reads CASSQGGGQPQHF. The CDR3 DNA sequence: TGTGCCAGCAGCCAAGGGGGCGGTCAGCCCCAGCATTTT.

This clone was detected only a few times. The CDR3 is CASSLVRSEQYF. The CDR3 nucleotides read TGTGCCAGCAGCTTGGTCCGAAGCGAGCAGTACTTC. V is TRBV5-6 and J is TRBJ2-5; D unclear. With the DNA end fitting TRBJ2-7 better, the J assignment may be wrong. CDR1 and CDR2 (germline): SGHDT, YYEEEE. The CDR3 runs to 12 residues.

The CDR3 here is CSVDGVTEAFF. CDR3 DNA sequence: TGCAGCGTTGATGGAGTCACTGAAGCTTTCTTT. V is TRBV29-1 and J is TRBJ1-1; D is unclear. This CDR3 contains 11 residues. V dropped 3 bases and J dropped 4 bases, with 6 bases sitting between them. Per germline, CDR1 SQVTM and CDR2 ANQGSEA.

The CDR3 nucleotides are TGTGCCAGCAGTCCCAGCTCGGGCAGGGCGGTCCCAGAAGCTTTCTTT. The encoded protein is CASSPSSGRAVPEAFF. This chain uses TRBV11-1 with TRBJ1-1; perhaps TRBD1 as D (5 bases). V lost 6 bases, J lost 8 bases, and 25 bases lay in between. Germline loops: CDR1 SGHAT, CDR2 FQDESV (reference sequence). CDR3 length: 16 amino acids.

CDR3 loop: CASSVVGAGAYNEQFF. CDR3 nucleotides: TGTGCCAGCAGCGTAGTAGGAGCGGGAGCCTACAATGAGCAGTTCTTC. V usage is TRBV9 and J usage is TRBJ2-1; 8 positions agree with TRBD2. Trimming removed 0 bases from V and 2 bases from J; junction bases left unmatched: 4. This CDR3 contains 16 residues. CDR1 and CDR2 from the germline V gene are SGDLS and YYNGEE.

J is TRBJ1-1 and V is TRBV7-9; TRBD1 matches 11 bases. The CDR3 covers 15 residues. Germline V CDR1 and CDR2: SEHNR, FQNEAQ (reference sequence). Losses at the gene ends were 4 bases for V and 4 bases for J; bases not matched to a gene: 5. For the CDR3, the DNA is TGTGCCAGCAGCTCCGGACAGGGGGCGTCCACTGAAGCTTTCTTT. This gives the protein CASSSGQGASTEAFF.

This clone was picked up a small number of times. The chain couples TRBV7-6 to TRBJ2-7; TRBD2 matches at 8 bases. This CDR3 is built from 18 residues. From germline, CDR1 is SGHVS and CDR2 FNYEAQ. J lost 5 bases, V lost 0 bases, and 15 bases had no gene match. The DNA for the CDR3 is TGTGCCAGCAGCTTAGCCTCGGGACTAGGGGAGACTACTGACGAGCAGTACTTC. This gives the protein CASSLASGLGETTDEQYF.

The chain couples TRBV28 to TRBJ2-7; 7 nucleotides align to TRBD1. After removal of 4 bases from V and 7 bases from J, the junction contained 10 bases not matched to a gene. The germline gives CDR1 MDHEN, CDR2 SYDVKM. CDR3 length: 14 amino acids. The CDR3 region has the DNA TGTGCCAGCAGTTCAGGTACAGGGGCATGGGAGCAGTACTTC. Its protein is CASSSGTGAWEQYF.

The chain joins TRBV9 to TRBJ1-1, with a tentative D call TRBD1 (5 bases). The CDR3 totals 15 residues. The V end lost 0 bases, the J end lost 7 bases, and 16 bases lay between the germline ends. Germline CDR1 and CDR2: SGDLS and YYNGEE. CDR3 sequence (DNA): TGTGCCAGCAGCGTAGGACAGCTGCCGCATAATGAAGCTTTCTTT. It codes for CASSVGQLPHNEAFF.